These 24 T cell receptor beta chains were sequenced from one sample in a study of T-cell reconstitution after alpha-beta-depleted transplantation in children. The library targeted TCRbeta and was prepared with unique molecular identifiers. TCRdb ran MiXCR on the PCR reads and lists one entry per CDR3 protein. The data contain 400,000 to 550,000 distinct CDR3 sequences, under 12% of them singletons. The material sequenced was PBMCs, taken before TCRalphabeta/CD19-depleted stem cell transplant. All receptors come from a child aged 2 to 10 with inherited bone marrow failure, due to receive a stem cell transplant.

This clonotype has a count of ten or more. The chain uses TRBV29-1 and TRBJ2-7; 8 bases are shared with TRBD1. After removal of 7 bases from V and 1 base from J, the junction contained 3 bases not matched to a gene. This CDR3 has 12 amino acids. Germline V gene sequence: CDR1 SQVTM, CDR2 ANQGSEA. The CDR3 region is CSAGQGSYEQYF. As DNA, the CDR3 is TGCAGCGCTGGACAGGGTTCCTACGAGCAGTACTTC.

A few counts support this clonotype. DNA of the CDR3: TGTGCCAGCAGGTTAGATACTAGCGGGAGAAATCGCCCCTACAATGAGCAGTTCTTC. Protein: CASRLDTSGRNRPYNEQFF. The chain couples TRBV6-5 to TRBJ2-1, with 11 bases identical to TRBD2. This CDR3 comprises 19 residues. The V gene end was trimmed by 6 bases and the J gene end by 2 bases; junction bases not matched to a gene: 15. The germline gives CDR1 MNHEY, CDR2 SVGAGI.

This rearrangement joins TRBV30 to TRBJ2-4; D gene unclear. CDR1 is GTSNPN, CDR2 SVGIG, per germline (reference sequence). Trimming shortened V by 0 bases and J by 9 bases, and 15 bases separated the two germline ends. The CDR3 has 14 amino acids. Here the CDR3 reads CAWSVDPPVGIQYF. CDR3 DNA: TGTGCCTGGAGTGTAGATCCCCCGGTGGGCATTCAGTACTTC. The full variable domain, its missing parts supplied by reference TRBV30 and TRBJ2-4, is SQTIHQWPATLVQPVGSPLSLECTVEGTSNPNLYWYRQAAGRGLQLLFYSVGIGQISSEVPQNLSASRPQDRQFILSSKKLLLSDSGFYLCAWSVDPPVGIQYFGAGTRLSVL.

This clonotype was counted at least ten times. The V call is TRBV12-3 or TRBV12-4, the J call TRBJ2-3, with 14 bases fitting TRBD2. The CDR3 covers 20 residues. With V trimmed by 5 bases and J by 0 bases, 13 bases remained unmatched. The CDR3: CASSAPLGLAGDRSTDTQYF. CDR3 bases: TGTGCCAGCAGTGCCCCCCTGGGACTAGCGGGAGATAGGAGCACAGATACGCAGTATTTT.

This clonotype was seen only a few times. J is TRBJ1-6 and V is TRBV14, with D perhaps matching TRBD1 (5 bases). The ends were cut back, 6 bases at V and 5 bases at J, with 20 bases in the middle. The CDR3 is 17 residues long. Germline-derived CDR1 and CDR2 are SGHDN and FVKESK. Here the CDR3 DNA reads TGTGCCAGCAGTCTCCGGGACTTTACCGCTCATAATTCACCCCTCCACTTT. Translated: CASSLRDFTAHNSPLHF.

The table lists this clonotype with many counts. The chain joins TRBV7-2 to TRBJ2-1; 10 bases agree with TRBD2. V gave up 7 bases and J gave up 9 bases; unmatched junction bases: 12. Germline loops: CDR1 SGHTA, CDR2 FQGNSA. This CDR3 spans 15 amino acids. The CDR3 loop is CASTFTGTSEGEQFF. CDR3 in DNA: TGTGCCAGCACCTTTACCGGGACTAGCGAGGGTGAGCAGTTCTTC.

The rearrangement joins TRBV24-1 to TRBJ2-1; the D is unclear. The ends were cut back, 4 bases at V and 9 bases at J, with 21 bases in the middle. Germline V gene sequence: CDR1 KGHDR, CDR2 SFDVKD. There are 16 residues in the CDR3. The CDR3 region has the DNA TGTGCCACCAGTGACCCGCGTGTCGCGAGTCTGGCTGAGCAGTTCTTC. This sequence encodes CATSDPRVASLAEQFF.

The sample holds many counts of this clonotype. As DNA, the CDR3 is TGTGCCACCAGCAGAGATCTCGCAGCGGGGCCCACAGATACGCAGTATTTT. It is translated as CATSRDLAAGPTDTQYF. V gene TRBV15 combines with J gene TRBJ2-3; 7 nucleotides align to TRBD2. This CDR3 has 17 amino acids. The ends lost 0 bases at V and 2 bases at J; junction bases unmatched: 8. Germline V gene data show CDR1 as LNHNV and CDR2 as YYDKDF (reference sequence).

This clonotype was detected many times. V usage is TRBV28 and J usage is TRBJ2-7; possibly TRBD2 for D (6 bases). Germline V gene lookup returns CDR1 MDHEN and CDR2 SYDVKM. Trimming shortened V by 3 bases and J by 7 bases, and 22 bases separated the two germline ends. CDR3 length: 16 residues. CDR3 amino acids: CASSFLAGRGMREQYF. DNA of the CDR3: TGTGCCAGCAGTTTTCTCGCGGGAAGGGGTATGAGGGAGCAGTACTTC.

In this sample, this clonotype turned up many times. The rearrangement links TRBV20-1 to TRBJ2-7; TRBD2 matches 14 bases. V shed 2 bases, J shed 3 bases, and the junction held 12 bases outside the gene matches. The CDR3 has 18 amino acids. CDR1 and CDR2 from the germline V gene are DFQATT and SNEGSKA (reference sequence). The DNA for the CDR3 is TGCAGTGCTAGACCAGGACTAGCGGGAGGCTCGGGGTTCTACGAGCAGTACTTC. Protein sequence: CSARPGLAGGSGFYEQYF.

CDR3 sequence (DNA): TGTGCCATCAGTGATCGCGACTGGCTTAACGGCACAGATACGCAGTATTTT. This codes for CAISDRDWLNGTDTQYF. The chain recombines TRBV10-3 with TRBJ2-3; D gene unclear. Germline V gene sequence: CDR1 ENHRY, CDR2 SYGVKD. The CDR3 length is 17 residues. V was trimmed by 3 bases and J by 1 base, leaving 17 bases between them.

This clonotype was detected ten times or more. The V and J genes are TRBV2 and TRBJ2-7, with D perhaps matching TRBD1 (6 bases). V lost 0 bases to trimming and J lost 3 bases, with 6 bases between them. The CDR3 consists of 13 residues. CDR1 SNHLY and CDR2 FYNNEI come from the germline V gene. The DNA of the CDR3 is TGTGCCAGCAGTGAAGCGGACAGCTACGAGCAGTACTTC. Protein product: CASSEADSYEQYF.

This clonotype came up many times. The chain's CDR3 is CASSPMTSGGNNEQFF. The DNA for the CDR3 is TGCGCCAGCAGCCCGATGACTAGCGGGGGGAACAATGAGCAGTTCTTC. V usage is TRBV5-1 and J usage is TRBJ2-1, with 13 bases matching TRBD2. Germline V gene data show CDR1 as SGHRS and CDR2 as YFSETQ. The junction had 6 bases not matched to a gene; V was cut back by 4 bases and J by 5 bases. The CDR3 covers 16 residues.

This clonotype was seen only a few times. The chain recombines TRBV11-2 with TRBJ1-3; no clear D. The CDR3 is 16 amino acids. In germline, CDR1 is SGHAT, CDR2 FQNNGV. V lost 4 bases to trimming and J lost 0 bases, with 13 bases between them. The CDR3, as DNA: TGTGCCAGCAGCTCCGGGAGGGAAGACTCTGGAAACACCATATATTTT. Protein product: CASSSGREDSGNTIYF.

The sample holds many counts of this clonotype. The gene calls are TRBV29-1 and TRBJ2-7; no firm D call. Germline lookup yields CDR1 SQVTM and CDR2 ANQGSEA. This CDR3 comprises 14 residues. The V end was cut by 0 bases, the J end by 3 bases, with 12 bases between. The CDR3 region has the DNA TGCAGCGTTGAAGATTCGGATAGTTACTACGAGCAGTACTTC. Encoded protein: CSVEDSDSYYEQYF.

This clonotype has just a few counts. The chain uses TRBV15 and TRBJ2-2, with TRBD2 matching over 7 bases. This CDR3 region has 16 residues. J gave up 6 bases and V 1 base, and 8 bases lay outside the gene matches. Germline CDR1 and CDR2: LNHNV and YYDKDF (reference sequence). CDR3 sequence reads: CATSRVGGRPPGELFF. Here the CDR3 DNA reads TGTGCCACCAGCAGAGTTGGCGGGAGACCTCCCGGGGAGCTGTTTTTT.

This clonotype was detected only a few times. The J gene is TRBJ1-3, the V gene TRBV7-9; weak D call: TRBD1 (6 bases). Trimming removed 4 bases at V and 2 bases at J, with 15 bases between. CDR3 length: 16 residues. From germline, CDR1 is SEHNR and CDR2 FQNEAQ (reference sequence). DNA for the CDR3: TGTGCCAGCAGCTATAAACAGGGCCATCCTGGAAACACCATATATTTT. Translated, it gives CASSYKQGHPGNTIYF. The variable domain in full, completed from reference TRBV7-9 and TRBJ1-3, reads DTGVSQNPRHKITKRGQNVTFRCDPISEHNRLYWYRQTLGQGPEFLTYFQNEAQLEKSRLLSDRFSAERPKGSFSTLEIQRTEQGDSAMYLCASSYKQGHPGNTIYFGEGSWLTVV.

This CDR3 is CAWSVWQPDSPLHF. The CDR3 DNA follows: TGTGCCTGGAGTGTGTGGCAGCCAGATTCACCCCTCCACTTT. The rearrangement links TRBV30 to TRBJ1-6; D not certain. The CDR3 contains 14 residues. Germline V gene data show CDR1 as GTSNPN and CDR2 as SVGIG (reference sequence). V lost 0 bases and J lost 8, with 11 bases in between.

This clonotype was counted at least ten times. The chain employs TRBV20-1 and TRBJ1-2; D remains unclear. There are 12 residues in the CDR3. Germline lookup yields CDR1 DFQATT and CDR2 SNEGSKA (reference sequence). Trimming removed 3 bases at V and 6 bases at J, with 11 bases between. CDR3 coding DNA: TGCAGTGCTAGTGACGGATGGGATGGCTACACCTTC. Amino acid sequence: CSASDGWDGYTF.

The CDR3: CASSYFSLSASEYQETQYF. Written as DNA, the CDR3 is TGTGCCAGCAGTTACTTTTCCTTGTCGGCTAGTGAGTACCAAGAGACCCAGTACTTC. The chain links TRBV6-2 or TRBV6-3 to TRBJ2-5, with D unclear. CDR1 is MNHEY, CDR2 SVGEGT, per germline. This CDR3 is built from 19 residues. Trimming shortened V by 1 base and J by 0 bases, and 21 bases separated the two germline ends.

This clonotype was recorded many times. This chain's CDR3 is CSVVADRNTDTQYF. The CDR3 coding sequence is TGCAGCGTCGTAGCAGATAGGAACACAGATACGCAGTATTTT. The rearrangement joins TRBV29-1 to TRBJ2-3; no clear D gene. CDR1 and CDR2 (germline): SQVTM, ANQGSEA. V shed 6 bases and J shed 2 bases, with 15 bases lying between them. The CDR3 totals 14 residues.

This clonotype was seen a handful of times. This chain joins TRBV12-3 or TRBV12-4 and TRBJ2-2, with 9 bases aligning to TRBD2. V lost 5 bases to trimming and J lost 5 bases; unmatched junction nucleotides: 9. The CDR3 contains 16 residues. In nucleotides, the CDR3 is TGTGCCAGCAGTCCCTCGGGACTAGCAAAAACCGGGGAGCTGTTTTTT. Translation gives CASSPSGLAKTGELFF.

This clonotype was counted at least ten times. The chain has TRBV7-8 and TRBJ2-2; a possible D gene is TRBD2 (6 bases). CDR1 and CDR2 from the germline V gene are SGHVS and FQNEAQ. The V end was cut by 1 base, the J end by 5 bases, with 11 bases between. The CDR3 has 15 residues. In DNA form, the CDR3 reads TGTGCCAGCAGCTTAGAGAGGGCGGGAACCGGGGAGCTGTTTTTT. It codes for CASSLERAGTGELFF.

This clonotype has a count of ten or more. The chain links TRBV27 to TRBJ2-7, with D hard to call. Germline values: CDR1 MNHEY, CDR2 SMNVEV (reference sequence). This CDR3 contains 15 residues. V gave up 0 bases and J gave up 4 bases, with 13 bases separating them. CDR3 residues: CASSLSAGYGYEQYF. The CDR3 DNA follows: TGTGCCAGCAGTTTATCCGCCGGTTACGGGTACGAGCAGTACTTC.